The present entry profiles one T cell receptor (beta chain) with its context. As yet, its antigen is unknown. A read error is likely, as this CDR3 ends without the conserved phenylalanine or tryptophan. The authors produced cDNA by 5'RACE using 10-nucleotide random UMIs. TCRdb re-called the 5' RACE reads through MiXCR, storing one row per CDR3 protein. The table has about 55,000 distinct CDR3 sequences, around 4.4% seen once. The germline gives CDR1 SGHRS, CDR2 YFSETQ. Trimming shortened V by 0 bases and J by 3 bases, and 10 bases separated the two germline ends. The CDR3 has 15 residues. Unsorted libraries were derived from 2 million PBMCs stored at -80 C. This sample stems from a study of neurological immune-mediated disorders. Study observations and caveats: No expanded-clone CDR3 amino acid sequence recurred across subjects, suggesting private TCR-beta repertoires.

Material: PBMCs. The genes are TRBV5-1 and TRBJ2-1; D not certain. This clonotype was sampled from a man aged 50 to 60 with multiple sclerosis. The CDR3 DNA reads TGCGCCAGCAGCTTGGTGGGGATCCGCTACAATGAGCAGTTCTTA. Translation gives CASSLVGIRYNEQFL.